This TCR beta chain was obtained from a study of blood T cell repertoires in COVID-19. Overall study: The analysed material was cDNA or gDNA that came from T cells, B-cell-depleted T cells, or PBMCs.

Germline-derived CDR1 and CDR2 are SGHNT and YYREEE (reference sequence). Trimming shortened V by 0 bases and J by 2 bases, and 8 bases separated the two germline ends. The CDR3 is 14 amino acids. Assay: immunoSEQ multiplex PCR; the TCRdb copy retains only in-frame clones and omits some. The table has 85,000 to 100,000 clones, about 70% seen once. The rearrangement joins TRBV5-4 to TRBJ1-2; TRBD1 might be the D (5 bases). The sequencing sample was made of peripheral blood. This clonotype was obtained from a woman aged 55-75 years in a cohort sampled during active or convalescent COVID-19. The CDR3 spells CASSLVRGNYGYTF. CDR3 nucleotide sequence: TGTGCCAGCAGCTTGGTGCGGGGGAACTATGGCTACACCTTC.